The present TCR beta chain was sequenced within a study of Graves' ophthalmopathy and Graves' hyperthyroidism. Study at large: No ophthalmopathy within 18 months of follow-up signified stable hyperthyroidism.

Amplification of TCR beta CDR3 regions used RNA transcripts. HTBI-primed RT-PCR formed the first round, and a multiplex PCR formed the second. TCRdb fed the multiplex PCR reads into MiXCR, producing one record per CDR3 protein. The sample contains some 1.1 million distinct CDR3 sequences, 35% to 45% of which appear only once. Only a few counts were recorded for this clonotype. A read error may account for a junction end that differs from germline. Looked up from germline, CDR1 is ENHRY and CDR2 is SYGVKD. The CDR3 runs to 14 residues. This TCR was recovered from an adult man with Graves' hyperthyroidism. Sequences were obtained from peripheral blood or thyroid tissue (not recorded which). This sequence joins TRBV10-3 and TRBJ1-1; the match to TRBD1 covers 7 bases. CDR3 in DNA: TGTGCCAGCAGTTACTCGACAGGGAAACCTGAAGCTTTCTTT. Its protein product is CASSYSTGKPEAFF.